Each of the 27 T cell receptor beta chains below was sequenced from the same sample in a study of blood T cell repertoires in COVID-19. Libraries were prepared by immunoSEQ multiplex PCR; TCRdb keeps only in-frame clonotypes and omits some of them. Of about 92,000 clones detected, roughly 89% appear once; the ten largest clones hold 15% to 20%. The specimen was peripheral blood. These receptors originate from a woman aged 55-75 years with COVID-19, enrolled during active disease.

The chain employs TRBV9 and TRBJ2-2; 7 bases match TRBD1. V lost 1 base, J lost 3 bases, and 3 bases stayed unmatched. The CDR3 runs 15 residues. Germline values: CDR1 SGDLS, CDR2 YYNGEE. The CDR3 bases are TGTGCCAGCAGCGTACGACAGGGTGACACCGGGGAGCTGTTTTTT. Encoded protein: CASSVRQGDTGELFF. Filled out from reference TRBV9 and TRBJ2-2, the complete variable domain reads DSGVTQTPKHLITATGQRVTLRCSPRSGDLSVYWYQQSLDQGLQFLIQYYNGEERAKGNILERFSAQQFPDLHSELNLSSLELGDSALYFCASSVRQGDTGELFFGEGSRLTVL.

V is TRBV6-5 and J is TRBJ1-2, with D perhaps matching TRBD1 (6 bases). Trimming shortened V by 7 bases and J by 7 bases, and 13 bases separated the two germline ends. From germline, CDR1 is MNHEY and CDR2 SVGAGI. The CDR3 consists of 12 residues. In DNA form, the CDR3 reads TGTGCCAGCACCAAAGACAGGTCTGGCTACACCTTC. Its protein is CASTKDRSGYTF.

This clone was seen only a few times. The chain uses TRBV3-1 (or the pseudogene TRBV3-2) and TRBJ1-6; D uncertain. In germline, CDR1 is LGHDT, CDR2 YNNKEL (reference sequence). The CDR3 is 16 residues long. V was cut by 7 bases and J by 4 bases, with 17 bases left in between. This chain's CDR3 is CASTYSTLAYNSPLHF. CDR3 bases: TGTGCCAGCACCTATAGCACGTTAGCATATAATTCACCCCTCCACTTT.

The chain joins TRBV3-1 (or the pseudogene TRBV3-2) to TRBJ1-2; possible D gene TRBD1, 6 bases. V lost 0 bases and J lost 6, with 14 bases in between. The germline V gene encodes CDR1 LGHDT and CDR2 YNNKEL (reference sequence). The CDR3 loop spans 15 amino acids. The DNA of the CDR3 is TGTGCCAGCAGCCAAGAGGAATTGCCAGGGGATGGCTACACCTTC. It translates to CASSQEELPGDGYTF.

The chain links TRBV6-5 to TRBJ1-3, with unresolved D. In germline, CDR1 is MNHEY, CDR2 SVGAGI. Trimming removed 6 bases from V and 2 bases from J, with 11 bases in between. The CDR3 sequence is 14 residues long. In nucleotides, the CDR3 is TGTGCCAGCAGGGCAGCGGGAACTGGAAACACCATATATTTT. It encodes CASRAAGTGNTIYF.

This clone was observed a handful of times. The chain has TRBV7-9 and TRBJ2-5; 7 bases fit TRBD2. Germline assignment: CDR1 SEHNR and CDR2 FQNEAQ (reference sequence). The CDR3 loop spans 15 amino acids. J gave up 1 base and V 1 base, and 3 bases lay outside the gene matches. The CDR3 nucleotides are TGTGCCAGCAGCTTAGGGGGGGGTCCCCAAGAGACCCAGTACTTC. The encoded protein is CASSLGGGPQETQYF.

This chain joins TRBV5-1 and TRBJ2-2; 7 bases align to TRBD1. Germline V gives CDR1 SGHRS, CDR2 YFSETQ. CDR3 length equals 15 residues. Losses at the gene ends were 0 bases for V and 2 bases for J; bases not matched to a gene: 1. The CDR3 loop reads CASSLDRGNTGELFF. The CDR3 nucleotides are TGCGCCAGCAGCTTGGACAGGGGAAACACCGGGGAGCTGTTTTTT.

The CDR3 protein is CASSLGDINEQFF. CDR3 DNA sequence: TGTGCCAGCAGCTTAGGGGACATCAATGAGCAGTTCTTC. The chain links TRBV7-8 to TRBJ2-1; D might be TRBD1 (6 bases). The CDR3 has 13 amino acids. Trimming pared 1 base from V and 6 bases from J, leaving 7 bases between. Germline V CDR1 and CDR2: SGHVS, FQNEAQ.

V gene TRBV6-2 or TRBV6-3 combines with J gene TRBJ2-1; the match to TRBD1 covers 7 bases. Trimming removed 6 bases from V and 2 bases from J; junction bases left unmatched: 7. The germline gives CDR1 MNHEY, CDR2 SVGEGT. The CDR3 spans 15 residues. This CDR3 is CASSPGQLTYNEQFF. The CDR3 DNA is TGTGCCAGCAGCCCGGGACAGCTAACCTACAATGAGCAGTTCTTC.

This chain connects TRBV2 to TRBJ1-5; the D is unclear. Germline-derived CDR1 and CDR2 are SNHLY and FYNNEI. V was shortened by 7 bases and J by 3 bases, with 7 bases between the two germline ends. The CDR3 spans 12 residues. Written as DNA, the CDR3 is TGTGCCAGCAATGTCTTCAATCAGCCCCAGCATTTT. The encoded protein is CASNVFNQPQHF.

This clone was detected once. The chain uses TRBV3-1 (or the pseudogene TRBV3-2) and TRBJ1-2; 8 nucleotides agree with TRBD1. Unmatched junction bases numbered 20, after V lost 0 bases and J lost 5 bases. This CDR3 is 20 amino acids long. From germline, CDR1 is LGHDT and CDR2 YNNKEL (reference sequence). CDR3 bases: TGTGCCAGCAGCCAAGATCGTGGGCAGGGGGCCCGGGCCCCTGGATATGGCTACACCTTC. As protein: CASSQDRGQGARAPGYGYTF.

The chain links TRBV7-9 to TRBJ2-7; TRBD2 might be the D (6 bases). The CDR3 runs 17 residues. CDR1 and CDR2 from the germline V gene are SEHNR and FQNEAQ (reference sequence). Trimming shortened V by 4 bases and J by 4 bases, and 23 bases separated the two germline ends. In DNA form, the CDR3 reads TGTGCCAGCAGCTCGCCCGCGGGACGGCCTCAAACATACGAGCAGTACTTC. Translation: CASSSPAGRPQTYEQYF.

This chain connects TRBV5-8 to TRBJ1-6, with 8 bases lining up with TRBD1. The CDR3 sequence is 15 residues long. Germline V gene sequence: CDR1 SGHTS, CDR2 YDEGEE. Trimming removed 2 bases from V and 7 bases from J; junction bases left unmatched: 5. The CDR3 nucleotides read TGTGCCAGCAGCTTACAGTACAGGGGGAATTCACCCCTCCACTTT. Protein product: CASSLQYRGNSPLHF.

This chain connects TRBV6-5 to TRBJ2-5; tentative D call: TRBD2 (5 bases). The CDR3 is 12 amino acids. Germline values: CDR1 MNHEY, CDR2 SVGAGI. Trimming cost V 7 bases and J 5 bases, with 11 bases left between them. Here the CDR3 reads CASTTGWETQYF. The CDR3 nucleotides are TGTGCCAGCACAACGGGGTGGGAGACCCAGTACTTC.

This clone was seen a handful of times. CDR3 residues: CASSSTKGVRNEQYF. CDR3 sequence (DNA): TGTGCCAGCAGTTCCACTAAGGGGGTCAGGAACGAGCAGTACTTC. This chain uses TRBV27 with TRBJ2-7, with D possibly TRBD1 on 6 matching bases. This CDR3 contains 15 residues. The germline V and J ends were trimmed by 4 bases and 5 bases, with 18 bases remaining between them. Germline CDR1 MNHEY, CDR2 SMNVEV (reference sequence).

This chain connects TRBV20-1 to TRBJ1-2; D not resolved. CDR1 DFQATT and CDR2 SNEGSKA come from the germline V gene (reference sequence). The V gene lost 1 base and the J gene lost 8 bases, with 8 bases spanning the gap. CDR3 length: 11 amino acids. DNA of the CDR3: TGCAGTGCTAGAGTTATCGGGGGCTACACCTTC. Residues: CSARVIGGYTF.

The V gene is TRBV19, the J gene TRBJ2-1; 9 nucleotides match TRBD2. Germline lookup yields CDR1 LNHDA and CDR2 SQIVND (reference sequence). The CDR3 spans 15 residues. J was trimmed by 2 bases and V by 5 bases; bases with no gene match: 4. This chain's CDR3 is CASSLSGGPYNEQFF. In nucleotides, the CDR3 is TGTGCCAGTAGTCTTAGCGGGGGCCCCTACAATGAGCAGTTCTTC.

The CDR3 is CATSRVGAAGNTIYF. The DNA of the CDR3 is TGTGCCACCAGCAGAGTTGGGGCTGCAGGAAACACCATATATTTT. The chain combines TRBV15 with TRBJ1-3, with D possibly TRBD1 on 5 matching bases. The CDR3 runs to 15 residues. Between the trimmed V and J ends, which lost 1 base and 4 bases, there was a span of 11 bases. In germline, CDR1 is LNHNV, CDR2 YYDKDF (reference sequence).

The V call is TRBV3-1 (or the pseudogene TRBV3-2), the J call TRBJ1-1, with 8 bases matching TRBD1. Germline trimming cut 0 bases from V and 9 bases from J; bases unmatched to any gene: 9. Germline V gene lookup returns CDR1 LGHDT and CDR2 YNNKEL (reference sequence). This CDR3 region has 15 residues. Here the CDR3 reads CASSQDSVRGQKAFF. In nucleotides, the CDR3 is TGTGCCAGCAGCCAAGATAGCGTCAGGGGGCAAAAAGCTTTCTTT.

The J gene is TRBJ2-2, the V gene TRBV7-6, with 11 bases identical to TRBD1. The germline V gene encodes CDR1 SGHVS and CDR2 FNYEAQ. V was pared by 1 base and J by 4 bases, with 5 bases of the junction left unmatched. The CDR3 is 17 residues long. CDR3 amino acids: CASSLVGDRGTTGELFF. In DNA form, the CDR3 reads TGTGCCAGCAGCTTAGTGGGGGACAGGGGGACCACCGGGGAGCTGTTTTTT.

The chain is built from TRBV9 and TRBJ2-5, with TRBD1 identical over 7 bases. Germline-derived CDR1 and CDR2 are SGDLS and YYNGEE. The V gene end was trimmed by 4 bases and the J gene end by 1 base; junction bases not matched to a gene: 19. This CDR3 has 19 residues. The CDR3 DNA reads TGTGCCAGCAGCCCCAGCCTCCGATCGGGACAGTATATCCAAGAGACCCAGTACTTC. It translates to CASSPSLRSGQYIQETQYF.

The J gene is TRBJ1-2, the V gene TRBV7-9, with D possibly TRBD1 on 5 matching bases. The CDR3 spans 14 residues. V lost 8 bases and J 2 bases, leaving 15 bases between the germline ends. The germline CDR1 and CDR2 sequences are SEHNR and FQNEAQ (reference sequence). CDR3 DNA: TGTGCCAGCGCTACCCGGGCAGGGAACTATGGCTACACCTTC. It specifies CASATRAGNYGYTF.

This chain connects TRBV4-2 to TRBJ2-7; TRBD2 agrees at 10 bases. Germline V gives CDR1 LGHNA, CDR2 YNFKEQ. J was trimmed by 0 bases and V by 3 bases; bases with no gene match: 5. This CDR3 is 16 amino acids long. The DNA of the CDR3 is TGTGCCAGCAGCCAGCCACTAGCGGGGAGCTCCTACGAGCAGTACTTC. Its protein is CASSQPLAGSSYEQYF.

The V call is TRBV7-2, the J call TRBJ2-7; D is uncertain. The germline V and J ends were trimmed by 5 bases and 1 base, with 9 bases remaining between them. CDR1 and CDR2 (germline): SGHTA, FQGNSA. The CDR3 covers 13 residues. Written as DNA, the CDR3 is TGTGCCAGCAGCCAGCGACTGTCCTACGAGCAGTACTTC. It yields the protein CASSQRLSYEQYF.

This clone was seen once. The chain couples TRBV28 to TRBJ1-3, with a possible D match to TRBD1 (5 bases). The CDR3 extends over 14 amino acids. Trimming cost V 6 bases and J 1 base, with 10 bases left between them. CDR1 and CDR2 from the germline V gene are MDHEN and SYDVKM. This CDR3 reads CASSQGVSGNTIYF. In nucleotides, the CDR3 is TGTGCCAGCAGCCAGGGCGTTTCTGGAAACACCATATATTTT.

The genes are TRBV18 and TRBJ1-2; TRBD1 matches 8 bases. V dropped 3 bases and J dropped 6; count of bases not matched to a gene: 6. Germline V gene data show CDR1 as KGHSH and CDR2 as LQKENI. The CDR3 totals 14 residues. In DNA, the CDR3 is TGTGCCAGCTCACCCGGACAGGGAAAGGATGGCTACACCTTC. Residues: CASSPGQGKDGYTF. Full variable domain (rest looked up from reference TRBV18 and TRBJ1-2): NAGVMQNPRHLVRRRGQEARLRCSPMKGHSHVYWYRQLPEEGLKFMVYLQKENIIDESGMPKERFSAEFPKEGPSILRIQQVVRGDSAAYFCASSPGQGKDGYTFGSGTRLTVV.

CDR3 loop: CASRLDRGYEQYF. CDR3 sequence (DNA): TGCGCCAGCAGATTGGACAGGGGCTACGAGCAGTACTTC. The gene calls are TRBV10-2 and TRBJ2-7, with 9 bases identical to TRBD1. The V segment lost 6 bases and the J segment 3 bases; nucleotides outside the gene matches: 3. The CDR3 runs 13 residues. Germline V gene sequence: CDR1 WSHSY, CDR2 SAAADI.